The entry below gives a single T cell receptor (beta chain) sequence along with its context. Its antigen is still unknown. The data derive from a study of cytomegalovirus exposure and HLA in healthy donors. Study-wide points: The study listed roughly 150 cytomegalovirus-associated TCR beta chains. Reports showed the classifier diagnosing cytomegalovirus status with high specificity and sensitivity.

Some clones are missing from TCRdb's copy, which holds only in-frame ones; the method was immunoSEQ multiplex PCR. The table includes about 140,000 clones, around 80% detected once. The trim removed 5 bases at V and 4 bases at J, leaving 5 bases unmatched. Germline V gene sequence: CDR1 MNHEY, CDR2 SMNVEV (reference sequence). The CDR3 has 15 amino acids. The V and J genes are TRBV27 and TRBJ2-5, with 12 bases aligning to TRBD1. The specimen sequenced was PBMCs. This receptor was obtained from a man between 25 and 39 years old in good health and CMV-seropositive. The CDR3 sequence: CASSTGQGARETQYF. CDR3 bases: TGTGCCAGCAGTACGGGACAGGGGGCGAGAGAGACCCAGTACTTC.